This T cell receptor (beta chain) was sequenced for a study of CD8 T cells in ankylosing spondylitis. Findings and caveats of the study: What seemed typical of ankylosing spondylitis blood was a TCR beta motif built from about eight highly homologous variants. Researchers reportedly found disease-linked clones significantly enriched in matched ankylosing spondylitis synovial fluid.

TCRdb reprocessed the 5' RACE reads with MiXCR, giving one entry per CDR3 protein. The data show 800,000 to 900,000 distinct CDR3 sequences, roughly 12% seen once. Looked up from germline, CDR1 is MRHNA and CDR2 is SNTAGT. V lost 8 bases, J lost 6 bases, and 21 bases stayed unmatched. The CDR3 loop spans 18 amino acids. Of note for this clonotype: The antigen remains unidentified.

The sample comprised blood, either unsorted or a sorted T cell fraction (not recorded which). The receptor was isolated from a male donor with ankylosing spondylitis. The gene calls are TRBV6-4 and TRBJ2-1, with 8 bases that match TRBD2. The DNA for the CDR3 is TGTGCCAGCTATACGGGACTAGATGGGGAGGGGAACCTCAATGAGCAGTTCTTC. Translation gives CASYTGLDGEGNLNEQFF.